This TCR beta chain was observed in a study of spatial heterogeneity in lung cancer. Study-level information: The donor group consisted of over 60 patients who had untreated, early-stage non-small cell lung cancer. Sequenced were any available follow-up PBMC samples, which had been obtained a median of about two years after resection. Sequence detection consistently recorded a greater number of beta-chain than alpha-chain sequences.

The CDR3 sequence is 17 residues long. The germline gives CDR1 SQVTM, CDR2 ANQGSEA. With 2 bases clipped from V and 0 bases from J, the junction kept 8 bases outside the gene matches. TCRdb processed the 5' RACE reads anew with MiXCR; each CDR3 protein has one entry. The repertoire includes under 3,500 distinct CDR3 sequences, over 50% of them detected once, and approximately 3.1% sits in the top ten. Documented time point: blood at routine non-recurrence follow-up after resection. Remarks on this clonotype: This beta chain is off target for a library built for alpha chains, so its abundance means little.

The material sequenced was PBMCs, taken at follow-up. The origin of this receptor is a male donor with early-stage non-small cell lung cancer. The chain has TRBV29-1 and TRBJ2-1; 9 nucleotides agree with TRBD2. The CDR3 spells CSVEPRLAVSSYNEQFF. The CDR3 nucleotides read TGCAGCGTTGAACCCCGACTAGCGGTGAGCTCCTACAATGAGCAGTTCTTC.